Following are 6 T cell receptor beta chains from one sample sequenced in a study of blood T cell repertoires in COVID-19. Using immunoSEQ multiplex PCR, the repertoire was profiled, and TCRdb retains in-frame clones only, with some absent. Of roughly 410,000 clones in the sample, about 91% were seen once. What was sequenced was peripheral blood. Receptor source: a woman aged 40 to 50 with COVID-19, enrolled during active disease.

The gene calls are TRBV11-3 and TRBJ2-3; 9 nucleotides match TRBD1. The CDR3 runs 18 residues. Germline V gives CDR1 SGHNT, CDR2 YENEEA. Trimming took 0 bases from V and 4 from J; bases not matched to a gene: 11. CDR3 sequence: CASSLDYRTGGEADTQYF. The CDR3 DNA reads TGTGCCAGCAGCTTAGATTACAGAACAGGGGGCGAGGCAGATACGCAGTATTTT.

This chain connects TRBV5-1 to TRBJ2-7, with unresolved D. The CDR3 covers 12 residues. V was cut by 1 base and J by 5 bases, with 7 bases left in between. CDR1 and CDR2 (germline): SGHRS, YFSETQ. The CDR3 loop reads CASSLSLDEQYF. In DNA, the CDR3 is TGCGCCAGCAGCTTGTCTCTAGACGAGCAGTACTTC.

V gene TRBV6-4 combines with J gene TRBJ2-5, with 9 bases fitting TRBD2. This CDR3 region has 17 residues. In germline, CDR1 is MRHNA, CDR2 SNTAGT. Trimming cost V 0 bases and J 3 bases; bases outside gene matches: 8. CDR3 sequence reads: CASSDSRALAGKETQYF. For the CDR3, the DNA is TGTGCCAGCAGTGACTCGAGGGCGCTAGCGGGGAAAGAGACCCAGTACTTC.

The genes are TRBV5-5 and TRBJ1-3; 7 nucleotides align to TRBD1. CDR3 length: 15 amino acids. CDR1 and CDR2 (germline): SGHKS, YYEKEE (reference sequence). Germline trimming cut 1 base from V and 6 bases from J; bases unmatched to any gene: 7. DNA for the CDR3: TGTGCCAGCAGCTTGCAGGGACAGCTTTTAAACACCATATATTTT. The encoded protein is CASSLQGQLLNTIYF.

J is TRBJ2-1 and V is TRBV7-3; D might be TRBD2 (6 bases). V lost 5 bases and J 9 bases, leaving 20 bases between the germline ends. Per the germline V gene, CDR1 is SGHTA and CDR2 is FQGTGA. CDR3 length: 15 amino acids. The CDR3 protein is CASSPTGTAGGEQFF. As DNA, the CDR3 is TGTGCCAGCAGCCCGACCGGGACTGCCGGCGGTGAGCAGTTCTTC. The whole variable domain, remainder taken from reference TRBV7-3 and TRBJ2-1, is GAGVSQTPSNKVTEKGKYVELRCDPISGHTALYWYRQSLGQGPEFLIYFQGTGAADDSGLPNDRFFAVRPEGSVSTLKIQRTERGDSAVYLCASSPTGTAGGEQFFGPGTRLTVL.

The chain is built from TRBV29-1 and TRBJ2-2; 9 bases align to TRBD1. The CDR3 is 14 amino acids. J lost 5 bases, V lost 3 bases, and 4 bases had no gene match. CDR1 and CDR2 from the germline V gene are SQVTM and ANQGSEA. The CDR3 sequence: CSVEMGTGTGELFF. DNA for the CDR3: TGCAGCGTTGAGATGGGGACAGGGACCGGGGAGCTGTTTTTT.